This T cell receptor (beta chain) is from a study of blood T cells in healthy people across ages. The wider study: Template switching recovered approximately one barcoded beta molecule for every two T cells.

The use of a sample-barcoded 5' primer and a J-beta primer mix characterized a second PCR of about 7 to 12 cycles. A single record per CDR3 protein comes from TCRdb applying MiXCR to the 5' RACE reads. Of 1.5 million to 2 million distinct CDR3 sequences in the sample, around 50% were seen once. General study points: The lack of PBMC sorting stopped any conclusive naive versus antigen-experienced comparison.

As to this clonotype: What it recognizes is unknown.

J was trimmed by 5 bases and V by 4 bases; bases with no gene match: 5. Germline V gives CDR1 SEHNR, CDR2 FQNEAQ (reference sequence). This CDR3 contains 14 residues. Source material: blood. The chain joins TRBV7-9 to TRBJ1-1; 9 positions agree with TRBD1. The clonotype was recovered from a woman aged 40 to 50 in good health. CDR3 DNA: TGTGCCAGCAGCTACCGGGACAGGGAGACTGAAGCTTTCTTT. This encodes CASSYRDRETEAFF. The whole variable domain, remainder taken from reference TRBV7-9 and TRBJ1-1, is DTGVSQNPRHKITKRGQNVTFRCDPISEHNRLYWYRQTLGQGPEFLTYFQNEAQLEKSRLLSDRFSAERPKGSFSTLEIQRTEQGDSAMYLCASSYRDRETEAFFGQGTRLTVV.